This is a list of T cell receptor beta chains from one sample in a study of cytomegalovirus exposure and HLA in healthy donors. Using immunoSEQ multiplex PCR, the repertoire was profiled, and TCRdb retains in-frame clones only, with some absent. The repertoire holds 100,000 to 150,000 clones, with roughly 80% as singletons. Sequencing was carried out using PBMCs. These receptors were taken from a middle-aged woman in good health and CMV-seropositive. The CDR3 runs from the conserved cysteine through the conserved F or W.

V gene: TRBV7-3
J gene: TRBJ2-7
CDR3 protein: CASSSSPLYEQYF

V gene: TRBV5-6
J gene: TRBJ1-1
CDR3 protein: CASSLDQGSTEAFF

V gene: TRBV15
J gene: TRBJ1-2
CDR3 protein: CATSGRPNYGYTF

V gene: TRBV29-1
J gene: TRBJ2-3
CDR3 protein: CSVGYSGRGGDTQYF

V gene: TRBV28
J gene: TRBJ1-1
CDR3 protein: CASRLGGNTEAFF

V gene: TRBV4-1
J gene: TRBJ2-4
CDR3 protein: CASSRGQGASGKNIQYF

V gene: TRBV9
J gene: TRBJ2-7
CDR3 protein: CASSVGGVSGRAGYEQYF

V gene: TRBV21-1
J gene: TRBJ2-3
CDR3 protein: CASSKAPGQILDTQYF

V gene: TRBV7-2
J gene: TRBJ2-5
CDR3 protein: CASSLPGGWGETQYF

V gene: TRBV11-2
J gene: TRBJ2-3
CDR3 protein: CASSLIVRTPKYGGTQYF

V gene: TRBV10-3
J gene: TRBJ1-3
CDR3 protein: CAIPGPGNTIYF

V gene: TRBV6-5
J gene: TRBJ1-1
CDR3 protein: CASSRGLGAFF

V gene: TRBV4-3
J gene: TRBJ1-2
CDR3 protein: CASSQVPGQGAYTF

V gene: TRBV28
J gene: TRBJ1-5
CDR3 protein: CASKLLGGNQPQHF

V gene: TRBV5-6
J gene: TRBJ2-7
CDR3 protein: CASSSWTGGVPYEQYF

V gene: TRBV10-2
J gene: TRBJ1-5
CDR3 protein: CASSEIRVSNQPQHF

V gene: TRBV7-9
J gene: TRBJ2-6
CDR3 protein: CASSLGGSGANVLTF

V gene: TRBV28
J gene: TRBJ1-5
CDR3 protein: CASSTTGANQPQHF

V gene: TRBV4-3
J gene: TRBJ1-1
CDR3 protein: CASSQTTGGGTEAFF

V gene: TRBV11-2
J gene: -
CDR3 protein: CASSTFGGKTAYEQYF

V gene: TRBV19
J gene: TRBJ2-3
CDR3 protein: CASRGTGLAGGPFSDTQYF

V gene: TRBV29-1
J gene: TRBJ2-7
CDR3 protein: CSVDETGGLLSLSYEQYF

V gene: TRBV5-5
J gene: TRBJ1-1
CDR3 protein: CASSFLPGDVATEAFF

V gene: TRBV19
J gene: TRBJ2-3
CDR3 protein: CASSPEREVADTQYF

V gene: TRBV7-2
J gene: TRBJ2-1
CDR3 protein: CASSHGGSYNEQFF

V gene: TRBV4-2
J gene: TRBJ1-1
CDR3 protein: CASSQILGRGTEAFF

V gene: TRBV25-1
J gene: TRBJ1-5
CDR3 protein: CASSESGDPQHF

V gene: TRBV15
J gene: TRBJ2-7
CDR3 protein: CATSREGSLPQGEQYF

V gene: TRBV19
J gene: TRBJ1-1
CDR3 protein: CASSYGGLNTEAFF

V gene: TRBV5-5
J gene: TRBJ1-1
CDR3 protein: CASSFTGGITEAFF

V gene: TRBV6-5
J gene: TRBJ2-7
CDR3 protein: CASSSAGRDYEQYF

V gene: TRBV27
J gene: TRBJ2-2
CDR3 protein: CASSLRRGYTGELFF

V gene: TRBV7-9
J gene: TRBJ1-3
CDR3 protein: CASSLSVGQSSGNTIYF

V gene: TRBV6-5
J gene: TRBJ1-1
CDR3 protein: CASRGGLGTEAFF

V gene: TRBV10-1
J gene: TRBJ2-3
CDR3 protein: CASSGQSTDTQYF

V gene: TRBV14
J gene: TRBJ2-5
CDR3 protein: CASSLRGGRRYETQYF

V gene: TRBV6-5
J gene: TRBJ2-7
CDR3 protein: CASSPHAGNEQYF

V gene: TRBV10-1
J gene: TRBJ2-3
CDR3 protein: CASSEISAGGTDTQYF

V gene: TRBV12-5
J gene: TRBJ2-5
CDR3 protein: CASGLSGVETQYF

V gene: TRBV28
J gene: TRBJ1-5
CDR3 protein: CASTGGSNQPQHF